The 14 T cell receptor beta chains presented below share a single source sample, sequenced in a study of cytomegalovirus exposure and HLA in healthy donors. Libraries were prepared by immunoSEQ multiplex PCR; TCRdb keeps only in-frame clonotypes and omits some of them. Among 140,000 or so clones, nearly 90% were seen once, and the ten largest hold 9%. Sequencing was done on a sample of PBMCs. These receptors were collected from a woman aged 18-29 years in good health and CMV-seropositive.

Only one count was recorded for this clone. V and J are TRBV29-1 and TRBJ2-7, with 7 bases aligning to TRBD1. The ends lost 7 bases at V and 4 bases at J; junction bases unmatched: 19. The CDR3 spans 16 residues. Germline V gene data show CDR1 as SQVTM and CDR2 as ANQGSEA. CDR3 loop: CSALDRRDWSTYEQYF. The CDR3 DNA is TGCAGCGCATTGGACAGGCGCGACTGGTCAACTTACGAGCAGTACTTC.

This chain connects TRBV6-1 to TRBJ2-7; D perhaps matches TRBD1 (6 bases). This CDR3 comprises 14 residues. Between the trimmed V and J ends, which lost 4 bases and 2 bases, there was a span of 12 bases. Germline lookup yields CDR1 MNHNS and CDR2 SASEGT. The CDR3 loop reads CASSVVTGTYEQYF. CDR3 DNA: TGTGCCAGCAGTGTGGTGACAGGAACCTACGAGCAGTACTTC.

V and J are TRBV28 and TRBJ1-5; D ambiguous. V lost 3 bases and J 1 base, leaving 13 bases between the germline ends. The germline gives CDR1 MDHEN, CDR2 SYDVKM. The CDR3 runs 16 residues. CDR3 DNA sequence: TGTGCCAGCAGTTTGGGTCGAGGCGGGAGCAATCAGCCCCAGCATTTT. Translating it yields CASSLGRGGSNQPQHF.

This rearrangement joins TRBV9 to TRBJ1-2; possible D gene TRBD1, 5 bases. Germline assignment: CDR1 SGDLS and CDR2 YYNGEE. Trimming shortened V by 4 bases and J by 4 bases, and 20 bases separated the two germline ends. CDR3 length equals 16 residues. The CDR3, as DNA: TGTGCCAGCAGCCCGCTCGGGCAGGGCCAAGCCTATGGCTACACCTTC. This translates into CASSPLGQGQAYGYTF.

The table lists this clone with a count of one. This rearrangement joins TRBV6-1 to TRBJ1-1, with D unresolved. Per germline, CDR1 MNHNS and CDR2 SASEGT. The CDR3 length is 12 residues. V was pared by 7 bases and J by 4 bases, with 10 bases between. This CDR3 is CASNLRFTEAFF. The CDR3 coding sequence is TGTGCCAGCAATCTACGATTCACTGAAGCTTTCTTT.

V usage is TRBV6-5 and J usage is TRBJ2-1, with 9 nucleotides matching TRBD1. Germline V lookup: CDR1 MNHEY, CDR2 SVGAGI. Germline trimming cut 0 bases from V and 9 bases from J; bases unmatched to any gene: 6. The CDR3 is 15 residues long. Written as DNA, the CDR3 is TGTGCCAGCAGTTACTCGAAACAGGGGGCGATTGAGCAGTTCTTC. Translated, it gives CASSYSKQGAIEQFF.

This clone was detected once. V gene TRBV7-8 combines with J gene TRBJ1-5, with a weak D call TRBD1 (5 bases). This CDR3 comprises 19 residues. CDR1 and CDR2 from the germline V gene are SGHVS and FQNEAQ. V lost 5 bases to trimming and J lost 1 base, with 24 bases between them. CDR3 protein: CASSPRGGRPGFSNQPQHF. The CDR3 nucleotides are TGTGCCAGCAGCCCAAGGGGAGGAAGGCCCGGCTTCAGCAATCAGCCCCAGCATTTT. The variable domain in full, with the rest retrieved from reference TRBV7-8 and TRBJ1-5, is GAGVSQSPRYKVAKRGQDVALRCDPISGHVSLFWYQQALGQGPEFLTYFQNEAQLDKSGLPSDRFFAERPEGSVSTLKIQRTQQEDSAVYLCASSPRGGRPGFSNQPQHFGDGTRLSIL.

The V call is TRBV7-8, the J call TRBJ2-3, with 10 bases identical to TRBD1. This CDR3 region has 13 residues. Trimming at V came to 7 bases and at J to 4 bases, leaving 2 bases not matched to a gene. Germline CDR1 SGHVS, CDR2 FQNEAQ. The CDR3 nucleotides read TGTGCCAGCAAGACAGGGGGCGCAGATACGCAGTATTTT. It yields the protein CASKTGGADTQYF.

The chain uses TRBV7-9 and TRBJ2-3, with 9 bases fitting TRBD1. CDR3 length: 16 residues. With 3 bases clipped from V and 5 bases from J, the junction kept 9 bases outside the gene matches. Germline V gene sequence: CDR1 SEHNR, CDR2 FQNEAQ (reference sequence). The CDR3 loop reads CASSFLSQGAGDTQYF. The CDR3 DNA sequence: TGTGCCAGCAGCTTCTTATCACAGGGGGCTGGAGATACGCAGTATTTT.

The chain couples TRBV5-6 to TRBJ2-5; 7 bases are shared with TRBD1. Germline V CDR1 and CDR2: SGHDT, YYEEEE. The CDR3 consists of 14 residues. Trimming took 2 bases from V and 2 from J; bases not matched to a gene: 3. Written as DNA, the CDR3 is TGTGCCAGCAGCTTTGGGACAGCACAAGAGACCCAGTACTTC. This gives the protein CASSFGTAQETQYF.

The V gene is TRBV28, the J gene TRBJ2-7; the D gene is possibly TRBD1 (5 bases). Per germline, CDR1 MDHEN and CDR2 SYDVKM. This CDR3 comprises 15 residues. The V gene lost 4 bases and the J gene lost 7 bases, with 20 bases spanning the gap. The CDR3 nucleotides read TGTGCCAGCAGTTCGACCCCATTAATTACAGGAGAGCAGTACTTC. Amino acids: CASSSTPLITGEQYF. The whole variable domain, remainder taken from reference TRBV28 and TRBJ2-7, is DVKVTQSSRYLVKRTGEKVFLECVQDMDHENMFWYRQDPGLGLRLIYFSYDVKMKEKGDIPEGYSVSREKKERFSLILESASTNQTSMYLCASSSTPLITGEQYFGPGTRLTVT.

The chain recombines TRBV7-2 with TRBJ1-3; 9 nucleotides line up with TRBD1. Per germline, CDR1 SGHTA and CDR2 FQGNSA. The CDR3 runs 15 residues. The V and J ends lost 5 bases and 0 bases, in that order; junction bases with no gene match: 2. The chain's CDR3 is CASSLDRGSGNTIYF. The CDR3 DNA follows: TGTGCCAGCAGCCTGGACAGGGGCTCTGGAAACACCATATATTTT. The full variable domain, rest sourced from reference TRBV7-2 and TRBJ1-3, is GAGVSQSPSNKVTEKGKDVELRCDPISGHTALYWYRQSLGQGLEFLIYFQGNSAPDKSGLPSDRFSAERTGGSVSTLTIQRTQQEDSAVYLCASSLDRGSGNTIYFGEGSWLTVV.

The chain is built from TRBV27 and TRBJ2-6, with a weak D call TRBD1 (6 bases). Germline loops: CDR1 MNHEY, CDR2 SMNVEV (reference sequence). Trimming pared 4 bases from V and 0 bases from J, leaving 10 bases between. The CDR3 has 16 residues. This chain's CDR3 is CASSSGTISGANVLTF. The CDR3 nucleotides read TGTGCCAGCAGTTCCGGGACAATCTCTGGGGCCAACGTCCTGACTTTC.

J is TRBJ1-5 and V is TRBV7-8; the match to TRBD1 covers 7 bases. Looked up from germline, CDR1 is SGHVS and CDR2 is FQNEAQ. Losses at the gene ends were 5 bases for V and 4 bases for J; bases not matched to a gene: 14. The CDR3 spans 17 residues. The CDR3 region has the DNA TGTGCCAGCAGCACCGACGACAGGGTGAGCAAGAATCAGCCCCAGCATTTT. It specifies CASSTDDRVSKNQPQHF.